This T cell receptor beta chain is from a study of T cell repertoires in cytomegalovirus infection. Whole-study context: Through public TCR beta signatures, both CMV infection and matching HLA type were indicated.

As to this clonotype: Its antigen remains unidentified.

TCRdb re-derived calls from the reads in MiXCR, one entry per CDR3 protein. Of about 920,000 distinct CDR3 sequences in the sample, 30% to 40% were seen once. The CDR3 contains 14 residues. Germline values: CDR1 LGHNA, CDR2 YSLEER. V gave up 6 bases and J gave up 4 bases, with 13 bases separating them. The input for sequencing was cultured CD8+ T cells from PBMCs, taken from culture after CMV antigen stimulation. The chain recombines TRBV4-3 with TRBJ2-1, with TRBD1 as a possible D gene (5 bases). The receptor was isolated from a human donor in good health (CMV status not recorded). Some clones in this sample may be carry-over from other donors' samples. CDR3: CASRLRVGYNEQFF. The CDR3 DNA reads TGCGCCAGCAGGCTCAGGGTAGGTTACAATGAGCAGTTCTTC.